The rows below give T cell receptor beta chains drawn from one sample of a study of beta chain features in type 1 diabetes. Here immunoSEQ multiplex PCR was the method, and the copy in TCRdb shows in-frame clones only, minus some. The data contain hundreds of thousands of clones, 9.6% of them singletons. Sequenced sample: naive CD4+ T cells from blood. The receptors derive from a woman younger than 35 in good health. Both conserved end residues are part of each CDR3. Size tells how often a clone was seen (once, few, many) or the class of an expanded clone, and some rows leave it out.

clone size: few; V gene: TRBV18; CDR3 protein: CASSPLGGSSEAFF
clone size: NA; V gene: TRBV18; CDR3 protein: CASSPGLYNQPQHF
clone size: many; V gene: TRBV30; CDR3 protein: CAWNRGPANTGELFF
clone size: NA; V gene: TRBV9; CDR3 protein: CASSLWEGADTQYF
clone size: few; V gene: TRBV12-5; CDR3 protein: CASGPGHQYQETQYF
clone size: NA; V gene: TRBV5-1; CDR3 protein: CASSLAQATGELFF
clone size: NA; V gene: TRBV5-1; CDR3 protein: CASSPGTGGISVETQYF
clone size: few; V gene: TRBV11-2; CDR3 protein: CASSGGVKSQYF
clone size: few; V gene: TRBV15; CDR3 protein: CATSRGGTWDADHNEQFF
clone size: few; V gene: TRBV11-1; CDR3 protein: CASSRIQGTGYTF
clone size: NA; V gene: TRBV7-9; CDR3 protein: CASSWGGAQHGYTF
clone size: NA; V gene: TRBV6-5; CDR3 protein: CASSYDRGRETQYF
clone size: NA; V gene: TRBV9; CDR3 protein: CASSVGQGENTIYF
clone size: NA; V gene: TRBV4-1; CDR3 protein: CASSQERQPYGYTF
clone size: few; V gene: TRBV19; CDR3 protein: CASSNRGNQPQHF
clone size: NA; V gene: TRBV5-1; CDR3 protein: CASSLDLRDFQYNEQFF
clone size: NA; V gene: TRBV9; CDR3 protein: CASSREMSGTLFYEQYF
clone size: NA; V gene: TRBV19; CDR3 protein: CASTTTGDGYGYTF
clone size: few; V gene: TRBV5-1; CDR3 protein: CASSLAGTGGETQYF
clone size: NA; V gene: TRBV5-5; CDR3 protein: CASSDRGLLYEQYF
clone size: NA; V gene: TRBV9; CDR3 protein: CASSRLAGGLEDTQYF
clone size: NA; V gene: TRBV9; CDR3 protein: CASSVAITGPYYEQYF
clone size: few; V gene: TRBV6-1; CDR3 protein: CASSAGLAGVSEQFF
clone size: NA; V gene: TRBV5-1; CDR3 protein: CASSLGTSGPTTDTQYF
clone size: NA; V gene: TRBV5-6; CDR3 protein: CASSLIYGRDAEAFF
clone size: NA; V gene: TRBV5-4; CDR3 protein: CASSLRGTENIQYF
clone size: few; V gene: TRBV25-1; CDR3 protein: CASSSYQGNGELFF
clone size: NA; V gene: TRBV7-2; CDR3 protein: CASSLGARGGSNYGYTF
clone size: many; V gene: TRBV7-2; CDR3 protein: CASSLVSGEQYF
clone size: NA; V gene: TRBV10-3; CDR3 protein: CAISEWLAGEDGTDTQYF
clone size: few; V gene: TRBV19; CDR3 protein: CASSAGQGERQPQHF
clone size: NA; V gene: TRBV19; CDR3 protein: CASSADRDRASYEQYF
clone size: many; V gene: TRBV2; CDR3 protein: CASSAQGETQYF
clone size: NA; V gene: TRBV5-1; CDR3 protein: CASSFSGDSYEQYF
clone size: once; V gene: TRBV7-8; CDR3 protein: CASSVGSQPSNQPQHF
clone size: few; V gene: TRBV6-1; CDR3 protein: CASGTEYYEQYF
clone size: few; V gene: TRBV19; CDR3 protein: CASRPYVAGGNEQFF
clone size: NA; V gene: TRBV9; CDR3 protein: CASSVSRVGTGELFF
clone size: few; V gene: TRBV9; CDR3 protein: CASSIGHASTDTQYF
clone size: few; V gene: TRBV10-3; CDR3 protein: CAISESGSQETQYF
clone size: few; V gene: TRBV25-1; CDR3 protein: CASSESGAYTDTQYF
clone size: NA; V gene: TRBV5-1; CDR3 protein: CASSLGLNNEQFF
clone size: NA; V gene: TRBV5-1; CDR3 protein: CASSLEGTINNEQFF
clone size: NA; V gene: TRBV5-4; CDR3 protein: CASSRDSYGYTF
clone size: NA; V gene: TRBV30; CDR3 protein: CAWSAPGNTIYF
clone size: few; V gene: TRBV5-4; CDR3 protein: CASSLRAGATYEQYF
clone size: few; V gene: TRBV18; CDR3 protein: CASSPAGGHYEQYF
clone size: NA; V gene: TRBV6-1; CDR3 protein: CASSEGTGNYGYTF
clone size: few; V gene: TRBV7-6; CDR3 protein: CASSLGDRIMNTEAFF
clone size: few; V gene: TRBV19; CDR3 protein: CASAPDPGQDRQPQHF
clone size: NA; V gene: TRBV5-4; CDR3 protein: CASSRGLAGVGNEQFF
clone size: NA; V gene: TRBV2; CDR3 protein: CASMPGQGQYEAFF
clone size: few; V gene: TRBV7-9; CDR3 protein: CASSRSSGGAVIGYNEQFF
clone size: once; V gene: TRBV6-5; CDR3 protein: CASNPREGLLYEQYF
clone size: NA; V gene: TRBV7-3; CDR3 protein: CASSALAGASYNEQFF